This TCR beta chain comes out of a study of beta chain features in type 1 diabetes. Whole-study results and caveats: The influence of HLA type on TCRB rearrangement stayed undetermined. Type 1 diabetes patients had moderately but significantly shorter TCRB CDR3s in all four CD4+ subsets.

Roughly 100 mL of blood, on average, came from one heparinised draw per donor. On this clone: Its specificity is not known.

The whole isolated RNA underwent reverse transcription, so sequencing captured expressed TCRB transcripts. Profiling relied on immunoSEQ multiplex PCR, and the TCRdb table lists in-frame clones only, not all of them. The data show around 170,000 clones, roughly 10% seen once. Per the germline V gene, CDR1 is SGHRS and CDR2 is YFSETQ. The CDR3 sequence is 13 residues long. Trimming cost V 3 bases and J 1 base, with 8 bases left between them. The sequenced material came from central memory CD4+ T cells from blood. The sequence was obtained from a woman aged 25 to 45 with type 1 diabetes. The chain is built from TRBV5-1 and TRBJ2-7, with D hard to call. The CDR3 spells CASSSRTSYEQYF. The CDR3 DNA sequence: TGCGCCAGCAGCTCCCGTACTTCCTACGAGCAGTACTTC.